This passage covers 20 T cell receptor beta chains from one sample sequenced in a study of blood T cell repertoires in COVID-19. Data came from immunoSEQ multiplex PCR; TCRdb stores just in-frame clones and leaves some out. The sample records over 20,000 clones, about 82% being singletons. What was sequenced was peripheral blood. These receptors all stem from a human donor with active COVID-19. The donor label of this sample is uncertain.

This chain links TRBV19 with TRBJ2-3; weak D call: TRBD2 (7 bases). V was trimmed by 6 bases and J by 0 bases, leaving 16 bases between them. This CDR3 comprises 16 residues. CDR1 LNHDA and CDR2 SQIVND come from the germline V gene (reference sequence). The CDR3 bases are TGTGCCAGTAGAGGGCGGGGGCTTGCTAGCACAGATACGCAGTATTTT. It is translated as CASRGRGLASTDTQYF.

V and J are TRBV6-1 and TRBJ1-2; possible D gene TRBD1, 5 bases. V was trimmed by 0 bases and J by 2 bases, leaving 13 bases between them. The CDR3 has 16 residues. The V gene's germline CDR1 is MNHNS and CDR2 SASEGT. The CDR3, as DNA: TGTGCCAGCAGTGAAGCGCTTCTAAGACAGAACTATGGCTACACCTTC. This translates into CASSEALLRQNYGYTF.

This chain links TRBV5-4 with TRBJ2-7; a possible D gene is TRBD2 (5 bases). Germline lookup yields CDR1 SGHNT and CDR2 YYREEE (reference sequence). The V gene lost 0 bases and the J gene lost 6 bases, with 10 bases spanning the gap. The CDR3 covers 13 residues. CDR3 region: CASSLDIRGEQYF. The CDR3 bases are TGTGCCAGCAGCTTGGACATCCGGGGCGAGCAGTACTTC.

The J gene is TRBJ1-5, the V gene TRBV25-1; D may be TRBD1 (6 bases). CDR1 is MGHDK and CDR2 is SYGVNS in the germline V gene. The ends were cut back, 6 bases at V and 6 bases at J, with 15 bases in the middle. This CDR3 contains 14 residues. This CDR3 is CASSLGGGGQPQHF. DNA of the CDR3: TGTGCCAGCAGCCTAGGGGGGGGCGGTCAGCCCCAGCATTTT.

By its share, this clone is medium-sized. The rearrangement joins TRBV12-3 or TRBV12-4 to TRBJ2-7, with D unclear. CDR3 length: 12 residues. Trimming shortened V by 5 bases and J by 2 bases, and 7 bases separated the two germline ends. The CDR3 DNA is TGTGCCAGCAGTCCCATAGCCTACGAGCAGTACTTC. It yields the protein CASSPIAYEQYF.

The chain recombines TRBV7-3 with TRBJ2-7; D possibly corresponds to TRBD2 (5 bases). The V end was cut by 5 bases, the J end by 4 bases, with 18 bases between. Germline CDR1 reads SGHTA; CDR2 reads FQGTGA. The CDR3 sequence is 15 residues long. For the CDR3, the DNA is TGTGCCAGCAGCCCCGGCCGGGGAGTCATGTACGAGCAGTACTTC. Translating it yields CASSPGRGVMYEQYF.

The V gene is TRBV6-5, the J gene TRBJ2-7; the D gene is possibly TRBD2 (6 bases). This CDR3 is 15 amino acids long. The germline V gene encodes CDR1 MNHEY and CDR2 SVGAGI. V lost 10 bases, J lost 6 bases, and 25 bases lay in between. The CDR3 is CATRRMRGQHGEQYF. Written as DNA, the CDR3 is TGTGCCACTAGACGGATGCGGGGTCAACACGGCGAGCAGTACTTC.

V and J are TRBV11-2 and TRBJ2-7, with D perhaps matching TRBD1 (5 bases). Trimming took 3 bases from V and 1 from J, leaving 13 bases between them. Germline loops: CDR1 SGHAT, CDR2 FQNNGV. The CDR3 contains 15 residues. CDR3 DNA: TGTGCCAGCAGCTTCCGGCCAGGGCGTTCCTACGAGCAGTACTTC. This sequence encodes CASSFRPGRSYEQYF.

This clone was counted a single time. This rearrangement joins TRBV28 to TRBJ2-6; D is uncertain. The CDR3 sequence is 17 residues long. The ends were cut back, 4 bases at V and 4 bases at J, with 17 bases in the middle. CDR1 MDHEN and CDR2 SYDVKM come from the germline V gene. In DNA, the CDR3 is TGTGCCAGCAGTTCCCTCTTGATGGCAACCGGGGCCAACGTCCTGACTTTC. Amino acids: CASSSLLMATGANVLTF.

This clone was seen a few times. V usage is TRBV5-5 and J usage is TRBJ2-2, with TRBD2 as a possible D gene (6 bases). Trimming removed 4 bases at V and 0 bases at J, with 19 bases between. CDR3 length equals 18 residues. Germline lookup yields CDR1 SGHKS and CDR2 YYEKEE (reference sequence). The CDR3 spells CASSRKWVAVANTGELFF. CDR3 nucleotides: TGTGCCAGCAGCCGAAAGTGGGTAGCGGTAGCGAACACCGGGGAGCTGTTTTTT.

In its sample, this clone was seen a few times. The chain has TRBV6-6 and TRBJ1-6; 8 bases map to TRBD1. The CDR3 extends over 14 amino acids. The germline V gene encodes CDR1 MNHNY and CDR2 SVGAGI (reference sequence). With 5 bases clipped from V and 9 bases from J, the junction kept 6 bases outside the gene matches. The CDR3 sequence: CASSIDRGSSPLHF. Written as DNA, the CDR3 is TGTGCCAGCAGTATCGACAGGGGATCTTCACCCCTCCACTTT.

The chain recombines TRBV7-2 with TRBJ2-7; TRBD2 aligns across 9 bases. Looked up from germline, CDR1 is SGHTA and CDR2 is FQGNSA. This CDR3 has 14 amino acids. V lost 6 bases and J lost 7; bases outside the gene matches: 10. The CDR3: CASRPSGVVNEQYF. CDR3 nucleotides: TGTGCCAGCAGACCTAGCGGGGTGGTGAATGAGCAGTACTTC.

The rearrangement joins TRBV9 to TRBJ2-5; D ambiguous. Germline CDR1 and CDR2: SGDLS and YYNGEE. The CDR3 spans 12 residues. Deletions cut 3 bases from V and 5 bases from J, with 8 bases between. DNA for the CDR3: TGTGCCAGCAGCGCCCTAAGCGAGACCCAGTACTTC. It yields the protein CASSALSETQYF.

CDR3 region: CASSFVGAGVQPQHF. CDR3 in DNA: TGTGCCAGTAGTTTTGTTGGGGCTGGAGTTCAGCCCCAGCATTTT. The rearrangement joins TRBV19 to TRBJ1-5, with D perhaps TRBD1 (5 bases). CDR3 length equals 15 residues. CDR1 LNHDA and CDR2 SQIVND come from the germline V gene (reference sequence). V lost 5 bases and J 6 bases, leaving 17 bases between the germline ends.

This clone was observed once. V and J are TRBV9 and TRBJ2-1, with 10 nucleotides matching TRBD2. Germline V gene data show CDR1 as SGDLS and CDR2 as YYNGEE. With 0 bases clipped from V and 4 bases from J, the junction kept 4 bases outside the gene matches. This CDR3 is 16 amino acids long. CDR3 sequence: CASSVEGTSAYNEQFF. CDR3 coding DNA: TGTGCCAGCAGCGTAGAGGGGACTAGCGCTTACAATGAGCAGTTCTTC.

CDR3 DNA: TGTGCCAGCAGTGAGTCGACAGGCTCTGGAAACACCATATATTTT. Its protein product is CASSESTGSGNTIYF. This sequence joins TRBV6-2 or TRBV6-3 and TRBJ1-3; D might be TRBD1 (6 bases). Deletions cut 5 bases from V and 0 bases from J, with 11 bases between. The CDR3 covers 15 residues. Per the germline V gene, CDR1 is MNHEY and CDR2 is SVGEGT.

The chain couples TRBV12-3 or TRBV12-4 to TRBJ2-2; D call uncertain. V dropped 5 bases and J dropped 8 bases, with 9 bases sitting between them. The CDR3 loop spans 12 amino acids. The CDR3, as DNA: TGTGCCAGCAGTCGCCATCAGGGGGAGCTGTTTTTT. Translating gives CASSRHQGELFF.

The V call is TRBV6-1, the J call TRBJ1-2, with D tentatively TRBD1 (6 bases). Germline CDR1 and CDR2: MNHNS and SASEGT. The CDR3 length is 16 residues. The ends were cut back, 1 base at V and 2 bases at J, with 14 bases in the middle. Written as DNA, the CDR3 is TGTGCCAGCAGTGAAGAGGTTCCCAGGGGAAACTATGGCTACACCTTC. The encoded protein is CASSEEVPRGNYGYTF.

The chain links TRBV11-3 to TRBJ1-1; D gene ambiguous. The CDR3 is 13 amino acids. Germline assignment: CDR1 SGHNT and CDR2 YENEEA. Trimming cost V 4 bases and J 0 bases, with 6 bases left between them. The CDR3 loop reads CASSSHMNTEAFF. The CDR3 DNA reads TGTGCCAGCAGCTCCCACATGAACACTGAAGCTTTCTTT.

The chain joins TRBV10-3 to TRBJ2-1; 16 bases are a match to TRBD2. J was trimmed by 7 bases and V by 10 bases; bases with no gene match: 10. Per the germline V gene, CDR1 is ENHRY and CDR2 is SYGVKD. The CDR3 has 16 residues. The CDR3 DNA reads TGTGCCAACAGCCCGGGACTAGCGGGGGGGCGGAATGAGCAGTTCTTC. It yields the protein CANSPGLAGGRNEQFF.